Each of the 2 T cell receptor beta chains below was sequenced from the same sample in a study of T cell changes during pregnancy in multiple sclerosis. This table comes from immunoSEQ multiplex PCR, and its TCRdb copy is limited to in-frame clones, with some not included. The repertoire includes approximately 60,000 clones, roughly 90% of them detected once, and less than 3% sits in the top ten. Sequenced here: peripheral blood, sampled in the second trimester of pregnancy. These TCRs come from a female donor in good health, enrolled as a control in a pregnancy study.

The chain employs TRBV7-3 and TRBJ2-2; D is undetermined. Germline V gene lookup returns CDR1 SGHTA and CDR2 FQGTGA. V shed 6 bases and J shed 0 bases, with 8 bases lying between them. The CDR3 is 14 amino acids. For the CDR3, the DNA is TGTGCCAGCAGGGAGACGGCGAACACCGGGGAGCTGTTTTTT. Its translation is CASRETANTGELFF.

J is TRBJ2-7 and V is TRBV11-2; tentative D call: TRBD2 (6 bases). This CDR3 region has 14 residues. The germline gives CDR1 SGHAT, CDR2 FQNNGV. Trimming removed 7 bases at V and 2 bases at J, with 15 bases between. Here the CDR3 DNA reads TGTGCCAGCAACCGGGGGATTCGGGCCTACGAGCAGTACTTC. This encodes CASNRGIRAYEQYF.